These 10 T cell receptor beta chains were sequenced from one sample in a study of blood T cell repertoires in COVID-19. Produced via immunoSEQ multiplex PCR; TCRdb's table is partial and in-frame only. The data show roughly 130,000 clones, around 87% seen once. The source material was peripheral blood. The origin of the receptors is an older woman with acute or convalescent COVID-19.

V is TRBV7-3 and J is TRBJ2-2; 7 bases line up with TRBD2. This CDR3 region has 15 residues. CDR1 and CDR2 (germline): SGHTA, FQGTGA. V shed 0 bases and J 6 bases; nucleotides not matched to a gene: 4. This CDR3 reads CASSLTGGPAGELFF. CDR3 nucleotide sequence: TGTGCCAGCAGCTTAACGGGAGGGCCGGCCGGGGAGCTGTTTTTT.

The chain uses TRBV7-9 and TRBJ1-4; TRBD1 matches at 8 bases. V shed 5 bases, J shed 8 bases, and the junction held 7 bases outside the gene matches. In germline, CDR1 is SEHNR, CDR2 FQNEAQ (reference sequence). The CDR3 extends over 14 amino acids. The CDR3 region has the DNA TGTGCCAGCAGCAGTACAGGGGGGAGAGAAAAACTGTTTTTT. This codes for CASSSTGGREKLFF.

The V gene is TRBV3-1 (or the pseudogene TRBV3-2), the J gene TRBJ2-1; 9 positions agree with TRBD2. Germline CDR1 reads LGHDT; CDR2 reads YNNKEL (reference sequence). V lost 4 bases to trimming and J lost 10 bases; unmatched junction nucleotides: 8. CDR3 length: 14 residues. Written as DNA, the CDR3 is TGTGCCAGCAGCCGAGGGACTAGCTTTGGCGAGCAGTTCTTC. Its protein is CASSRGTSFGEQFF.

V gene TRBV19 combines with J gene TRBJ2-1; 10 positions match TRBD2. The CDR3 is made up of 15 amino acids. V lost 10 bases and J lost 4; bases outside the gene matches: 10. The germline V gene encodes CDR1 LNHDA and CDR2 SQIVND (reference sequence). CDR3 amino acids: CATRLAGYPYNEQFF. Written as DNA, the CDR3 is TGTGCCACCCGACTAGCGGGCTACCCTTACAATGAGCAGTTCTTC.

V usage is TRBV5-1 and J usage is TRBJ1-4; the match to TRBD1 covers 8 bases. Looked up from germline, CDR1 is SGHRS and CDR2 is YFSETQ. CDR3 size: 14 residues. V gave up 0 bases and J gave up 8 bases; unmatched junction bases: 3. The CDR3 DNA sequence: TGCGCCAGCAGCTTGGGACAGGGGAGCGAAAAACTGTTTTTT. Amino acids: CASSLGQGSEKLFF.

The chain has TRBV29-1 and TRBJ1-4, with D tentatively TRBD1 (6 bases). V was cut by 6 bases and J by 0 bases, with 17 bases left in between. CDR1 and CDR2 from the germline V gene are SQVTM and ANQGSEA. The CDR3 is 16 amino acids. CDR3 in amino acids: CSVGTFRPPTNEKLFF. DNA for the CDR3: TGCAGCGTCGGGACATTCCGGCCGCCAACTAATGAAAAACTGTTTTTT.

The chain couples TRBV6-6 to TRBJ1-1, with a possible D match to TRBD1 (5 bases). Germline CDR1 MNHNY, CDR2 SVGAGI (reference sequence). CDR3 length equals 13 residues. Trimming shortened V by 2 bases and J by 11 bases, and 15 bases separated the two germline ends. CDR3 loop: CASSYLTQGGAFF. CDR3 nucleotide sequence: TGTGCCAGCAGTTACCTCACCCAGGGCGGCGCTTTCTTT.

The chain recombines TRBV28 with TRBJ1-2; D is perhaps TRBD1 (6 bases). The CDR3 spans 16 residues. Germline values: CDR1 MDHEN, CDR2 SYDVKM. V lost 2 bases and J lost 2, with 15 bases in between. DNA for the CDR3: TGTGCCAGCAGTTTAGGGCCTGGCAGGGGAAACTATGGCTACACCTTC. It translates to CASSLGPGRGNYGYTF.

The rearrangement links TRBV24-1 to TRBJ1-5; 9 bases agree with TRBD1. This CDR3 comprises 14 residues. J gave up 4 bases and V 7 bases, and 4 bases lay outside the gene matches. Germline values: CDR1 KGHDR, CDR2 SFDVKD. CDR3 residues: CATSGTGRNQPQHF. DNA of the CDR3: TGTGCCACCAGCGGGACAGGGAGAAATCAGCCCCAGCATTTT.

The chain uses TRBV11-3 and TRBJ1-4; the D gene is possibly TRBD1 (6 bases). This CDR3 comprises 16 residues. V was shortened by 4 bases and J by 0 bases, with 12 bases between the two germline ends. Germline values: CDR1 SGHNT, CDR2 YENEEA. The CDR3 DNA reads as TGTGCCAGCAGCTATGGGACACATGCAACTAATGAAAAACTGTTTTTT. Protein product: CASSYGTHATNEKLFF.